Shown below are 26 T cell receptor beta chains from a single sample sequenced in a study of PD-L1 blockade in urothelial cancer. TCRdb's table, derived via immunoSEQ multiplex PCR, lists solely in-frame clones and lacks some. The sample lists tens of thousands of clones, around nine tenths occurring once. As for time point: pretreatment peripheral blood. Sequences were derived from PBMCs, sampled around atezolizumab (anti-PD-L1) treatment. The receptors originated from a woman aged 55-69 years with urothelial cancer.

Written as DNA, the CDR3 is TGTGCCAGCACCCCCCTGGACACCCCTGTAGTCCCTGAAGCTTTCTTT. Translated: CASTPLDTPVVPEAFF. This chain links TRBV9 with TRBJ1-1, with a weak D call TRBD1 (5 bases). Trimming stripped 6 bases from V and 6 bases from J, with 24 bases between. Germline assignment: CDR1 SGDLS and CDR2 YYNGEE. There are 16 residues in the CDR3. The full variable domain, rest sourced from reference TRBV9 and TRBJ1-1, is DSGVTQTPKHLITATGQRVTLRCSPRSGDLSVYWYQQSLDQGLQFLIQYYNGEERAKGNILERFSAQQFPDLHSELNLSSLELGDSALYFCASTPLDTPVVPEAFFGQGTRLTVV.

This clone was seen only once. The chain links TRBV18 to TRBJ2-6; D is unclear. V was pared by 7 bases and J by 1 base, with 11 bases between. The CDR3 is 15 amino acids. From germline, CDR1 is KGHSH and CDR2 LQKENI. Here the CDR3 reads CASFQEPSGANVLTF. The CDR3 nucleotides read TGTGCCAGCTTTCAGGAACCTTCTGGGGCCAACGTCCTGACTTTC.

The chain combines TRBV7-9 with TRBJ2-1; TRBD2 agrees at 10 bases. V lost 6 bases and J lost 8; bases outside the gene matches: 4. This CDR3 region has 13 residues. Per the germline V gene, CDR1 is SEHNR and CDR2 is FQNEAQ (reference sequence). The CDR3 sequence: CASSSGGWDEQFF. CDR3 in DNA: TGTGCCAGCAGTAGCGGGGGGTGGGATGAGCAGTTCTTC.

The CDR3 spells CASSLIGSRGGLGETQYF. CDR3 nucleotide sequence: TGTGCCAGCAGCTTAATCGGGTCGCGGGGGGGCCTAGGGGAGACCCAGTACTTC. The chain is built from TRBV7-3 and TRBJ2-5, with 9 bases aligning to TRBD2. The ends lost 1 base at V and 5 bases at J; junction bases unmatched: 14. Per the germline V gene, CDR1 is SGHTA and CDR2 is FQGTGA. This CDR3 comprises 18 residues.

This chain connects TRBV9 to TRBJ2-3; the D gene is possibly TRBD2 (5 bases). V dropped 0 bases and J dropped 5 bases, with 13 bases sitting between them. CDR3 size: 15 residues. Germline V gene sequence: CDR1 SGDLS, CDR2 YYNGEE. The CDR3 loop reads CASSVVDYAGDTQYF. In DNA form, the CDR3 reads TGTGCCAGCAGCGTAGTAGACTACGCGGGAGATACGCAGTATTTT.

The chain has TRBV28 and TRBJ2-1, with TRBD2 matching over 12 bases. V dropped 5 bases and J dropped 4; count of bases not matched to a gene: 3. CDR3 length equals 15 residues. Germline V gene lookup returns CDR1 MDHEN and CDR2 SYDVKM. CDR3 amino acids: CASSTSGRWYNEQFF. The CDR3 bases are TGTGCCAGCAGTACTAGCGGGAGGTGGTACAATGAGCAGTTCTTC.

V gene TRBV28 combines with J gene TRBJ2-7, with 8 bases that match TRBD2. Trimming cost V 6 bases and J 2 bases; bases outside gene matches: 6. This CDR3 comprises 14 residues. The germline gives CDR1 MDHEN, CDR2 SYDVKM. In nucleotides, the CDR3 is TGTGCCAGCAGGGCGGGGGGCTCCCCCTACGAGCAGTACTTC. Protein sequence: CASRAGGSPYEQYF.

This clone was counted a single time. This chain uses TRBV15 with TRBJ1-3, with a tentative D call TRBD1 (5 bases). The CDR3 loop spans 15 amino acids. The germline V gene encodes CDR1 LNHNV and CDR2 YYDKDF (reference sequence). The V end lost 0 bases, the J end lost 2 bases, and 8 bases lay between the germline ends. The CDR3, as DNA: TGTGCCACCAGCAGAGACAGGGATGCTGGAAACACCATATATTTT. Its translation: CATSRDRDAGNTIYF. The full variable domain, its missing parts supplied by reference TRBV15 and TRBJ1-3, is DAMVIQNPRYQVTQFGKPVTLSCSQTLNHNVMYWYQQKSSQAPKLLFHYYDKDFNNEADTPDNFQSRRPNTSFCFLDIRSPGLGDTAMYLCATSRDRDAGNTIYFGEGSWLTVV.

The V gene is TRBV28, the J gene TRBJ2-3; 10 bases map to TRBD2. The ends lost 7 bases at V and 7 bases at J; junction bases unmatched: 14. The CDR3 contains 16 residues. Germline CDR1 is MDHEN and CDR2 is SYDVKM. The DNA for the CDR3 is TGTGCCAGCACTTATCAGGGGCTAGCGGGGGAAAATACGCAGTATTTT. It codes for CASTYQGLAGENTQYF.

This clone occurred a few times. The chain uses TRBV5-1 and TRBJ2-1; 12 bases align to TRBD2. With 1 base clipped from V and 5 bases from J, the junction kept 10 bases outside the gene matches. The CDR3 is made up of 18 amino acids. Per germline, CDR1 SGHRS and CDR2 YFSETQ. Here the CDR3 DNA reads TGCGCCAGCAGCTTGCTTAGGTCTAGCGGGGGGGCGGACAATGAGCAGTTCTTC. Encoded protein: CASSLLRSSGGADNEQFF. Full variable domain (rest looked up from reference TRBV5-1 and TRBJ2-1): KAGVTQTPRYLIKTRGQQVTLSCSPISGHRSVSWYQQTPGQGLQFLFEYFSETQRNKGNFPGRFSGRQFSNSRSEMNVSTLELGDSALYLCASSLLRSSGGADNEQFFGPGTRLTVL.

The genes are TRBV10-3 and TRBJ2-3, with TRBD2 identical over 11 bases. The CDR3 covers 17 residues. V was clipped by 0 bases and J by 0 bases; unmatched bases: 2. CDR1 ENHRY and CDR2 SYGVKD come from the germline V gene. CDR3 loop: CAISESTSGTSTDTQYF. The CDR3 DNA reads as TGTGCCATCAGTGAGTCGACTAGCGGGACTAGCACAGATACGCAGTATTTT.

Concerning this clone itself: The sample holds other DNA sequences that translate to the same CDR3. The V gene is TRBV5-1, the J gene TRBJ1-5, with a weak D call TRBD1 (6 bases). V shed 4 bases and J shed 4 bases, with 12 bases lying between them. The CDR3 is made up of 14 amino acids. Germline loops: CDR1 SGHRS, CDR2 YFSETQ. The CDR3 DNA sequence: TGCGCCAGCAGCCCCGGACAGTCTAATCAGCCCCAGCATTTT. This gives the protein CASSPGQSNQPQHF.

This clone was detected only once. The J gene is TRBJ2-1, the V gene TRBV7-2; 7 bases match TRBD1. From germline, CDR1 is SGHTA and CDR2 FQGNSA. The CDR3 covers 17 residues. After removal of 6 bases from V and 6 bases from J, the junction contained 17 bases not matched to a gene. The CDR3 DNA is TGTGCCAGCAGGACCCCAGACAGGGTAGTTTCTGGCAATGAGCAGTTCTTC. It codes for CASRTPDRVVSGNEQFF.

The rearrangement uses TRBV6-1 and TRBJ2-7; D gene uncertain. The CDR3 is 13 amino acids. Germline loops: CDR1 MNHNS, CDR2 SASEGT. Trimming removed 5 bases at V and 0 bases at J, with 8 bases between. The CDR3 here is CASSPGPSYEQYF. In nucleotides, the CDR3 is TGTGCCAGCAGTCCTGGGCCCTCCTACGAGCAGTACTTC.

This chain joins TRBV27 and TRBJ2-7, with 7 bases matching TRBD2. CDR1 and CDR2 from the germline V gene are MNHEY and SMNVEV (reference sequence). The CDR3 totals 15 residues. The V gene end was trimmed by 4 bases and the J gene end by 7 bases; junction bases not matched to a gene: 13. CDR3 sequence reads: CASSSGGRALREQYF. In nucleotides, the CDR3 is TGTGCCAGCAGTTCGGGCGGGAGAGCATTGCGTGAGCAGTACTTC.

The V gene is TRBV20-1, the J gene TRBJ2-1; 8 positions agree with TRBD1. The V and J ends lost 6 bases and 14 bases, in that order; junction bases with no gene match: 6. Per the germline V gene, CDR1 is DFQATT and CDR2 is SNEGSKA (reference sequence). The CDR3 sequence is 10 residues long. CDR3 DNA sequence: TGCAGTGCGAGACAGGGGATCGAGTTCTTC. It translates to CSARQGIEFF.

V is TRBV27 and J is TRBJ1-2, with D perhaps TRBD1 (5 bases). Trimming left V 3 bases short and J 4 bases short, with 9 bases between. The CDR3 runs to 13 residues. Per germline, CDR1 MNHEY and CDR2 SMNVEV (reference sequence). CDR3 sequence: CASSLGRAYGYTF. In nucleotides, the CDR3 is TGTGCCAGCAGTTTGGGCAGGGCCTATGGCTACACCTTC.

The chain employs TRBV7-9 and TRBJ1-1; 9 nucleotides line up with TRBD1. This CDR3 spans 18 amino acids. The ends lost 3 bases at V and 11 bases at J; junction bases unmatched: 22. Germline V gives CDR1 SEHNR, CDR2 FQNEAQ (reference sequence). In DNA form, the CDR3 reads TGTGCCAGCAGCTTTCGGCGCGTTTTCCTGGGACAGGGCAGTAGCGCTTTCTTT. Translating it yields CASSFRRVFLGQGSSAFF.

The genes are TRBV5-1 and TRBJ2-1; TRBD1 matches at 8 bases. Unmatched junction bases numbered 7, after V lost 4 bases and J lost 4 bases. This CDR3 contains 15 residues. Per the germline V gene, CDR1 is SGHRS and CDR2 is YFSETQ. CDR3 nucleotide sequence: TGCGCCAGCAGCCCTGGGACAGGAACTTACAATGAGCAGTTCTTC. Translation: CASSPGTGTYNEQFF.

The rearrangement joins TRBV29-1 to TRBJ2-7; 8 nucleotides agree with TRBD1. CDR1 SQVTM and CDR2 ANQGSEA come from the germline V gene. V shed 6 bases, J shed 3 bases, and the junction held 10 bases outside the gene matches. The CDR3 totals 14 residues. The CDR3 is CSVADRASLYEQYF. CDR3 bases: TGCAGCGTGGCGGACAGGGCCTCTCTCTACGAGCAGTACTTC.

The chain carries TRBV18 and TRBJ1-1; D gene ambiguous. Germline V lookup: CDR1 KGHSH, CDR2 LQKENI. The CDR3 totals 14 residues. With 0 bases removed from V and 4 bases from J, the gap between germline ends came to 9 bases. The CDR3 spells CASSPPRGFTEAFF. DNA of the CDR3: TGTGCCAGCTCACCACCACGCGGGTTCACTGAAGCTTTCTTT.

The chain combines TRBV6-1 with TRBJ2-3; 12 bases are shared with TRBD2. This CDR3 spans 14 amino acids. The ends lost 8 bases at V and 3 bases at J; junction bases unmatched: 3. CDR1 MNHNS and CDR2 SASEGT come from the germline V gene. CDR3 amino acids: CASLGTSGTDTQYF. DNA for the CDR3: TGTGCCAGCCTAGGGACTAGCGGGACAGATACGCAGTATTTT.

The gene calls are TRBV7-9 and TRBJ2-3, with TRBD2 identical over 9 bases. Unmatched junction bases numbered 7, after V lost 3 bases and J lost 0 bases. CDR1 SEHNR and CDR2 FQNEAQ come from the germline V gene (reference sequence). This CDR3 has 17 residues. CDR3 DNA: TGTGCCAGCAGCTTCCTCGCGGGGGGGATTAGCACAGATACGCAGTATTTT. This translates into CASSFLAGGISTDTQYF.

This chain links TRBV15 with TRBJ2-5, with 8 bases that match TRBD1. This CDR3 is 16 amino acids long. Germline V CDR1 and CDR2: LNHNV, YYDKDF (reference sequence). The V and J ends lost 2 bases and 0 bases, in that order; junction bases with no gene match: 5. CDR3 DNA sequence: TGTGCCACCAGCAGAACAGGGGGAGCGTACCAAGAGACCCAGTACTTC. Translation gives CATSRTGGAYQETQYF.

The rearrangement joins TRBV2 to TRBJ2-1; 8 positions match TRBD2. Germline V lookup: CDR1 SNHLY, CDR2 FYNNEI. V was pared by 4 bases and J by 7 bases, with 9 bases of the junction left unmatched. The CDR3 runs 15 residues. CDR3 nucleotides: TGTGCCAGCAGTGCACTAGCGGCCCCGGGAAATGAGCAGTTCTTC. Protein: CASSALAAPGNEQFF.

The rearrangement joins TRBV5-6 to TRBJ2-2; 9 bases map to TRBD1. V was clipped by 0 bases and J by 6 bases; unmatched bases: 0. Germline-derived CDR1 and CDR2 are SGHDT and YYEEEE. The CDR3 runs to 14 residues. In nucleotides, the CDR3 is TGTGCCAGCAGCTTGGGACAGGGGGCCGGGGAGCTGTTTTTT. Translated, it gives CASSLGQGAGELFF.